Presented here are 17 T cell receptor beta chains from one specimen sequenced in a study of CD8 T cells in Susac syndrome (dated 2019 in TCRdb). Library preparation employed the immunoSEQ multiplex PCR assay. RNA was extracted with the RNeasy kit and about 0.5 to 1 ug was reverse transcribed using random hexamers. The raw public reads went through TCRdb reprocessing: fastp at Q25, MiXCR clone calling, in-frame beta chains kept. Entries that share a CDR3 protein sequence are merged under the most common genes and DNA. A total of about 210,000 distinct CDR3 sequences appear in this sample, 95% of them only once. Less than 0.095% of the sample is taken by the ten largest. The specimen sequenced was CD4+ T cells from PBMCs. All receptors come from a human donor with multiple sclerosis.

The CDR3 DNA is TGTGCCACCAAACTCCCCCTTGAGGATACTGGCTACACCTTC. Its protein is CATKLPLEDTGYTF. This chain links TRBV24-1 with TRBJ1-2, with D hard to call. V lost 8 bases to trimming and J lost 7 bases, with 19 bases between them. Germline V gene sequence: CDR1 KGHDR, CDR2 SFDVKD. The CDR3 runs 14 residues.

Only one count was recorded for this clonotype. This rearrangement joins TRBV10-3 to TRBJ1-2; possibly TRBD1 for D (5 bases). CDR3 length: 12 amino acids. Trimming removed 6 bases at V and 6 bases at J, with 11 bases between. Germline V gene data show CDR1 as ENHRY and CDR2 as SYGVKD. The CDR3 here is CAISLQGNGYTF. The CDR3 DNA reads TGTGCCATCAGCCTCCAGGGTAATGGCTACACCTTC.

This clonotype appeared a single time. The chain couples TRBV15 to TRBJ2-2; D not resolved. V was clipped by 1 base and J by 1 base, with 13 bases between them. Germline V gene lookup returns CDR1 LNHNV and CDR2 YYDKDF (reference sequence). The CDR3 has 17 residues. The CDR3 region is CATSRGGKGQNTGELFF. CDR3 in DNA: TGTGCCACCAGCAGAGGAGGCAAGGGTCAGAACACCGGGGAGCTGTTTTTT.

The V and J genes are TRBV28 and TRBJ2-3; D uncertain. Trimming shortened V by 3 bases and J by 8 bases, and 18 bases separated the two germline ends. The CDR3 has 15 residues. Germline CDR1 and CDR2: MDHEN and SYDVKM. DNA for the CDR3: TGTGCCAGCAGTTTGGCTGGGTCACAAGGTGGTACGCAGTATTTT. Amino acid sequence: CASSLAGSQGGTQYF.

The V call is TRBV5-1, the J call TRBJ1-1, with D tentatively TRBD1 (6 bases). Trimming stripped 6 bases from V and 0 bases from J, with 15 bases between. The CDR3 runs 15 residues. Looked up from germline, CDR1 is SGHRS and CDR2 is YFSETQ. The DNA of the CDR3 is TGCGCCAGCACCTCTCGCGGGACATTGAACACTGAAGCTTTCTTT. It yields the protein CASTSRGTLNTEAFF.

V and J are TRBV3-1 and TRBJ1-1; no clear D. This CDR3 region has 13 residues. CDR1 and CDR2 from the germline V gene are LGHDT and YNNKEL (reference sequence). Trimming took off 1 base at V and 1 base at J, with 4 bases between the two ends. The CDR3 sequence is CASSQGSNTEAFF. The CDR3 DNA follows: TGTGCCAGCAGCCAAGGCTCGAACACTGAAGCTTTCTTT.

The rearrangement uses TRBV4-1 and TRBJ2-7; D might be TRBD2 (5 bases). This CDR3 contains 15 residues. Trimming removed 2 bases at V and 4 bases at J, with 15 bases between. Germline assignment: CDR1 MGHRA and CDR2 YSYEKL. The CDR3 protein is CASSQTSGRQYEQYF. The CDR3 nucleotides read TGCGCCAGCAGCCAAACTAGTGGCAGACAATACGAGCAGTACTTC.

This clonotype showed up just once. The V call is TRBV12-3 or TRBV12-4, the J call TRBJ2-7; 8 positions agree with TRBD2. Trimming took 3 bases from V and 6 from J; bases not matched to a gene: 13. This CDR3 is built from 16 residues. CDR3 amino acids: CASSLGGGSGDVEQYF. The CDR3 region has the DNA TGTGCCAGCAGTTTGGGTGGCGGTAGCGGGGATGTCGAGCAGTACTTC.

The rearrangement joins TRBV29-1 to TRBJ2-4; D uncertain. Germline assignment: CDR1 SQVTM and CDR2 ANQGSEA. The CDR3 extends over 12 amino acids. Trimming removed 4 bases from V and 4 bases from J, with 8 bases in between. The CDR3 region is CSVVQKKNIQYF. The CDR3 nucleotides are TGCAGCGTTGTACAGAAAAAAAACATTCAGTACTTC.

The chain couples TRBV18 to TRBJ1-1; D is possibly TRBD1 (6 bases). From germline, CDR1 is KGHSH and CDR2 LQKENI. The V end lost 6 bases, the J end lost 7 bases, and 15 bases lay between the germline ends. The CDR3 has 13 residues. CDR3 in amino acids: CASSPDRYGEAFF. The DNA of the CDR3 is TGTGCCAGCTCCCCTGACAGGTATGGTGAAGCTTTCTTT.

The chain recombines TRBV7-2 with TRBJ2-1; 12 bases line up with TRBD2. Trimming at V came to 5 bases and at J to 9 bases, leaving 5 bases not matched to a gene. Germline-derived CDR1 and CDR2 are SGHTA and FQGNSA. The CDR3 runs 14 residues. CDR3 sequence: CASSARLAGVEQFF. The CDR3 DNA follows: TGTGCCAGCAGCGCGAGACTAGCGGGAGTTGAGCAGTTCTTC.

CDR3 in DNA: TGTGCCAGCCGACCTCGCGACGGGGAGCTGTTTTTT. Translating it yields CASRPRDGELFF. V usage is TRBV7-9 and J usage is TRBJ2-2; D is unclear. V was shortened by 8 bases and J by 7 bases, with 11 bases between the two germline ends. The CDR3 consists of 12 residues. Germline values: CDR1 SEHNR, CDR2 FQNEAQ (reference sequence).

The chain has TRBV28 and TRBJ1-2; D is unclear. V lost 3 bases, J lost 4 bases, and 15 bases lay in between. Germline V lookup: CDR1 MDHEN, CDR2 SYDVKM. The CDR3 consists of 15 residues. DNA of the CDR3: TGTGCCAGCAGTTTTCAGTCGGGAAGAAGCTATGGCTACACCTTC. Protein sequence: CASSFQSGRSYGYTF.

The chain has TRBV20-1 and TRBJ1-4; D is ambiguous. The V gene lost 5 bases and the J gene lost 8 bases, with 9 bases spanning the gap. Germline CDR1 DFQATT, CDR2 SNEGSKA (reference sequence). This CDR3 has 11 residues. CDR3 sequence reads: CSAGKTEKLFF. DNA of the CDR3: TGCAGTGCTGGAAAGACAGAAAAACTGTTTTTT.

CDR3 amino acids: CASSPESKNIQYF. CDR3 nucleotide sequence: TGTGCCAGCAGCCCAGAGTCCAAAAACATTCAGTACTTC. V usage is TRBV3-1 and J usage is TRBJ2-4, with D unclear. Deletions cut 4 bases from V and 2 bases from J, with 6 bases between. The CDR3 loop spans 13 amino acids. The germline CDR1 and CDR2 sequences are LGHDT and YNNKEL (reference sequence).

The rearrangement links TRBV7-9 to TRBJ2-7; possible D gene TRBD2, 6 bases. V lost 5 bases, J lost 4 bases, and 18 bases lay in between. This CDR3 spans 15 amino acids. CDR1 and CDR2 from the germline V gene are SEHNR and FQNEAQ (reference sequence). The CDR3 bases are TGTGCCAGCAGCCGGGGGTCCGGGGATATGTACGAGCAGTACTTC. Its translation is CASSRGSGDMYEQYF.

J is TRBJ2-7 and V is TRBV6-5; 7 positions agree with TRBD2. J was trimmed by 6 bases and V by 2 bases; bases with no gene match: 16. This CDR3 has 17 residues. Germline assignment: CDR1 MNHEY and CDR2 SVGAGI. As DNA, the CDR3 is TGTGCCAGCAGTTACCCGGTTTGGGCGGGGGAGTCCCGCGAGCAGTACTTC. As protein: CASSYPVWAGESREQYF.